The clone carrying this TCR beta chain came up once. Its antigen is currently unknown. These data originate in a study of cytomegalovirus exposure and HLA in healthy donors. Study results and limitations: There were a few CMV-associated chains whose specificity for CMV antigens was confirmed in vitro.

Donors came from a validation cohort of approximately 110 subjects, distinct from the first 666-subject cohort. Libraries were prepared by immunoSEQ multiplex PCR; TCRdb keeps only in-frame clonotypes and omits some of them. This table has around 300,000 clones, 65% to 90% appearing once. Germline assignment: CDR1 SNHLY and CDR2 FYNNEI. This CDR3 is built from 14 residues. Trimming removed 4 bases from V and 0 bases from J, with 10 bases in between. Sequencing input: PBMCs. V is TRBV2 and J is TRBJ2-7; TRBD1 is a possible D gene (6 bases). This receptor was identified in a woman younger than 30 in good health and CMV-seronegative. The CDR3 nucleotides are TGTGCCAGCAGTGGGACAGCATCCTCCTACGAGCAGTACTTC. Translating it yields CASSGTASSYEQYF.